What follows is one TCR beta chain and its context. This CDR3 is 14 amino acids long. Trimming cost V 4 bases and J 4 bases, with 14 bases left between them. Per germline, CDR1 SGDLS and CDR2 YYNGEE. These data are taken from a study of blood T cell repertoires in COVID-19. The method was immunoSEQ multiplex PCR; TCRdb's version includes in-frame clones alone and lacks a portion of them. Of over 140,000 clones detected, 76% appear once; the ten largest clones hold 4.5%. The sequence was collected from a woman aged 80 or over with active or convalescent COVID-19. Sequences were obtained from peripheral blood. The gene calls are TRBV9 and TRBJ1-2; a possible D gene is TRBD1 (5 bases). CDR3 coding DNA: TGTGCCAGCAGCCAAGGAGGGGTCAGCTATGGCTACACCTTC. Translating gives CASSQGGVSYGYTF.